This entry lists 15 T cell receptor beta chains sequenced from one sample in a study of blood T cell repertoires in COVID-19. Only in-frame clones appear in the TCRdb table, and some are missing; sequencing was by immunoSEQ multiplex PCR. The table lists under 170,000 clones, about 85% of them singletons. Sequenced sample: peripheral blood. These receptors were taken from an older woman with active or convalescent COVID-19.

The gene calls are TRBV19 and TRBJ1-1; possible D gene TRBD1, 5 bases. The CDR3 totals 13 residues. Germline V gene sequence: CDR1 LNHDA, CDR2 SQIVND (reference sequence). V dropped 7 bases and J dropped 4 bases, with 13 bases sitting between them. The CDR3: CASNSREGTEAFF. As DNA, the CDR3 is TGTGCCAGTAACTCCAGGGAGGGCACTGAAGCTTTCTTT.

The chain couples TRBV13 to TRBJ2-2; unclear D gene. In germline, CDR1 is PRHDT, CDR2 FYEKMQ (reference sequence). The CDR3 covers 13 residues. Trimming stripped 9 bases from V and 1 base from J, with 9 bases between. CDR3 sequence (DNA): TGTGCCAGGCAGAATTTGAACACCGGGGAGCTGTTTTTT. Its translation is CARQNLNTGELFF. Together with reference TRBV13 and TRBJ2-2, the CDR3 gives the full variable domain: AAGVIQSPRHLIKEKRETATLKCYPIPRHDTVYWYQQGPGQDPQFLISFYEKMQSDKGSIPDRFSAQQFSDYHSELNMSSLELGDSALYFCARQNLNTGELFFGEGSRLTVL.

The chain is built from TRBV9 and TRBJ2-1; 7 bases are a match to TRBD2. In germline, CDR1 is SGDLS, CDR2 YYNGEE. Unmatched junction bases numbered 6, after V lost 0 bases and J lost 3 bases. The CDR3 sequence is 16 residues long. In DNA form, the CDR3 reads TGTGCCAGCAGCGTAGGGGAGCGGGGCCACTACAATGAGCAGTTCTTC. Translating it yields CASSVGERGHYNEQFF.

This clone appeared a few times. The rearrangement joins TRBV25-1 to TRBJ1-2; possibly TRBD1 for D (5 bases). Trimming shortened V by 3 bases and J by 7 bases, and 12 bases separated the two germline ends. Germline-derived CDR1 and CDR2 are MGHDK and SYGVNS. This CDR3 comprises 13 residues. The CDR3 region has the DNA TGTGCCAGCAGTGAGGGCAGGGCGGCTGGCTACACCTTC. Translating it yields CASSEGRAAGYTF.

This rearrangement joins TRBV29-1 to TRBJ1-2; 9 nucleotides line up with TRBD1. This CDR3 region has 16 residues. Germline assignment: CDR1 SQVTM and CDR2 ANQGSEA. J was trimmed by 6 bases and V by 0 bases; bases with no gene match: 11. The CDR3 DNA follows: TGCAGCGTTGAAGATCGGACGAACAGGGGGCGCCATGGCTACACCTTC. Its protein is CSVEDRTNRGRHGYTF.

This rearrangement joins TRBV10-1 to TRBJ2-7; TRBD2 matches 7 bases. The V and J ends lost 6 bases and 5 bases, in that order; junction bases with no gene match: 10. Per the germline V gene, CDR1 is WNHNN and CDR2 is SYGVQD (reference sequence). The CDR3 covers 14 residues. In DNA, the CDR3 is TGCGCCAGCAGCAGGCCGGGACTATACCACGAGCAGTACTTC. Encoded protein: CASSRPGLYHEQYF.

The chain uses TRBV5-1 and TRBJ2-5; 8 nucleotides agree with TRBD1. This CDR3 has 14 amino acids. CDR1 and CDR2 from the germline V gene are SGHRS and YFSETQ. With 2 bases clipped from V and 3 bases from J, the junction kept 3 bases outside the gene matches. DNA for the CDR3: TGCGCCAGCAGCTTATTGGACAGGGAAGAGACCCAGTACTTC. Its translation is CASSLLDREETQYF.

The chain carries TRBV15 and TRBJ2-3; no clear D gene. The CDR3 contains 13 residues. Trimming removed 0 bases at V and 8 bases at J, with 9 bases between. Germline V gives CDR1 LNHNV, CDR2 YYDKDF (reference sequence). The CDR3 sequence is CATSRDYQVTQYF. The CDR3 DNA sequence: TGTGCCACCAGCAGAGATTACCAGGTTACGCAGTATTTT.

The V call is TRBV19, the J call TRBJ2-7, with D possibly matching TRBD2 (5 bases). In germline, CDR1 is LNHDA, CDR2 SQIVND (reference sequence). CDR3 length: 14 residues. V dropped 4 bases and J dropped 4 bases, with 14 bases sitting between them. The CDR3 is CASSTSGKIYEQYF. In nucleotides, the CDR3 is TGTGCCAGTAGTACCTCCGGGAAAATATACGAGCAGTACTTC.

This sequence joins TRBV7-8 and TRBJ1-1; 7 bases map to TRBD1. The ends lost 3 bases at V and 3 bases at J; junction bases unmatched: 4. The germline gives CDR1 SGHVS, CDR2 FQNEAQ. The CDR3 length is 14 residues. The DNA for the CDR3 is TGTGCCAGCAGCTTTGTAGGGACAGACACTGAAGCTTTCTTT. Translated: CASSFVGTDTEAFF.

The genes are TRBV7-9 and TRBJ2-3; unclear D gene. V was pared by 1 base and J by 6 bases, with 11 bases between. The CDR3 contains 14 residues. Germline assignment: CDR1 SEHNR and CDR2 FQNEAQ (reference sequence). The CDR3 bases are TGTGCCAGCAGCTTAGGGTGGTCTCGGGATACGCAGTATTTT. It encodes CASSLGWSRDTQYF.

The V gene is TRBV30, the J gene TRBJ2-7; D is possibly TRBD1 (5 bases). V shed 4 bases and J shed 2 bases, with 12 bases lying between them. Looked up from germline, CDR1 is GTSNPN and CDR2 is SVGIG (reference sequence). The CDR3 loop spans 13 amino acids. The CDR3 is CAWTVQGTYEQYF. The CDR3 DNA sequence: TGTGCCTGGACGGTCCAGGGTACCTACGAGCAGTACTTC.

The V call is TRBV13, the J call TRBJ2-5, with D possibly matching TRBD2 (5 bases). V lost 3 bases to trimming and J lost 4 bases, with 12 bases between them. CDR3 length: 14 residues. Per germline, CDR1 PRHDT and CDR2 FYEKMQ (reference sequence). CDR3 loop: CASSLRHEGETQYF. CDR3 DNA sequence: TGTGCCAGCAGCTTGCGTCACGAGGGAGAGACCCAGTACTTC.

The chain combines TRBV7-2 with TRBJ1-4; the D is unclear. V was shortened by 1 base and J by 4 bases, with 10 bases between the two germline ends. The CDR3 loop spans 15 amino acids. The V gene's germline CDR1 is SGHTA and CDR2 FQGNSA. CDR3 protein: CASSLGSPINEKLFF. The DNA for the CDR3 is TGTGCCAGCAGCTTAGGTTCACCTATTAATGAAAAACTGTTTTTT. The whole variable domain, remainder taken from reference TRBV7-2 and TRBJ1-4, is GAGVSQSPSNKVTEKGKDVELRCDPISGHTALYWYRQSLGQGLEFLIYFQGNSAPDKSGLPSDRFSAERTGGSVSTLTIQRTQQEDSAVYLCASSLGSPINEKLFFGSGTQLSVL.

The J gene is TRBJ1-2, the V gene TRBV7-9; 9 nucleotides align to TRBD1. The CDR3 spans 15 residues. J gave up 6 bases and V 0 bases, and 5 bases lay outside the gene matches. Germline CDR1 SEHNR, CDR2 FQNEAQ (reference sequence). The CDR3 bases are TGTGCCAGCAGCTTAGCGAGCCGGGACAGGGATGGCTACACCTTC. Translated, it gives CASSLASRDRDGYTF. Supplemented by reference TRBV7-9 and TRBJ1-2, the full variable domain reads DTGVSQNPRHKITKRGQNVTFRCDPISEHNRLYWYRQTLGQGPEFLTYFQNEAQLEKSRLLSDRFSAERPKGSFSTLEIQRTEQGDSAMYLCASSLASRDRDGYTFGSGTRLTVV.